Presented here are 16 T cell receptor beta chains from one specimen sequenced in a study of shared clonotypes between healthy human individuals (dated by TCRdb to about 2020). Libraries were made using the immunoSEQ multiplex PCR assay. TCRdb's version of the immuneACCESS table is confined to in-frame rearrangements and falls short of the full clone set. An unresolved V gene accounts for under half of the shortfall where checked; the remainder is of unknown origin. The sample yields some 690,000 clones; around 90% were counted once. Clones ranked in the top ten supply about a third of the sample. Sequences were obtained from memory CD8+ T cells from PBMCs. The cell subset or site label, read with the paper, signifies: CD45RO+ cells pooled with CCR7-negative TemRA cells. These TCRs come from a man aged 18 to 35 in good health. Some clones in this sample may be carry-over from other donors' samples.

The V and J genes are TRBV27 and TRBJ2-7, with 13 bases matching TRBD2. V trimming: 7 bases; J trimming: 5 bases; junction bases outside the gene matches: 8. Per the germline V gene, CDR1 is MNHEY and CDR2 is SMNVEV (reference sequence). The CDR3 runs 15 residues. The chain's CDR3 is CASIQLAGGPDEQYF. The CDR3 region has the DNA TGTGCCAGCATCCAACTAGCGGGAGGGCCAGACGAGCAGTACTTC.

V and J are TRBV28 and TRBJ1-1; perhaps TRBD1 as D (6 bases). V was clipped by 4 bases and J by 4 bases, with 10 bases between them. From germline, CDR1 is MDHEN and CDR2 SYDVKM. CDR3 length: 13 residues. In nucleotides, the CDR3 is TGTGCCAGCAGTTACGGACAGTCCACTGAAGCTTTCTTT. Translating gives CASSYGQSTEAFF.

The V call is TRBV7-9, the J call TRBJ2-7; 11 bases are a match to TRBD2. This CDR3 is built from 17 residues. The trim removed 5 bases at V and 0 bases at J, leaving 9 bases unmatched. Germline V lookup: CDR1 SEHNR, CDR2 FQNEAQ (reference sequence). Written as DNA, the CDR3 is TGTGCCAGCAGCCCCCGGACGGGACTAGCGGCCTCCTACGAGCAGTACTTC. This gives the protein CASSPRTGLAASYEQYF.

The chain links TRBV12-2 to TRBJ2-4; the table calls TRBD2, which could not be checked here. TRBV12-2 is an annotated pseudogene. This CDR3 region has 15 residues. Here the CDR3 reads CALRRGGPNWGIQYF. CDR3 coding DNA: TGTGCACTAAGACGGGGGGGCCCAAACTGGGGCATTCAGTACTTC.

This clone was seen a few times. V usage is TRBV11-3 and J usage is TRBJ1-1, with D maybe TRBD1 (5 bases). V was trimmed by 1 base and J by 8 bases, leaving 11 bases between them. Per the germline V gene, CDR1 is SGHNT and CDR2 is YENEEA. CDR3 length: 13 amino acids. CDR3 DNA sequence: TGTGCCAGCAGCTTAGGCGACAGCGGCGAAGCTTTCTTT. As protein: CASSLGDSGEAFF.

The chain combines TRBV27 with TRBJ1-5; perhaps TRBD1 as D (5 bases). Trimming stripped 6 bases from V and 3 bases from J, with 24 bases between. Germline V gene data show CDR1 as MNHEY and CDR2 as SMNVEV (reference sequence). This CDR3 is built from 18 residues. The CDR3 DNA reads as TGTGCCAGCAGCCCCCTCTTCGGGCGGGGGTCCCCCAATCAGCCCCAGCATTTT. The encoded protein is CASSPLFGRGSPNQPQHF.

V is TRBV10-1 and J is TRBJ1-3; TRBD1 aligns across 7 bases. CDR3 length: 15 amino acids. After removal of 0 bases from V and 4 bases from J, the junction contained 3 bases not matched to a gene. The germline gives CDR1 WNHNN, CDR2 SYGVQD (reference sequence). CDR3 amino acids: CASSESTGAGNTIYF. In DNA form, the CDR3 reads TGCGCCAGCAGTGAGTCAACAGGGGCAGGAAACACCATATATTTT.

Comment on this clone: Other nucleotide sequences in the sample specify the same CDR3. This chain links TRBV7-9 with TRBJ2-2; D remains ambiguous. This CDR3 is 11 amino acids long. V was pared by 5 bases and J by 5 bases, with 3 bases between. In germline, CDR1 is SEHNR, CDR2 FQNEAQ (reference sequence). The chain's CDR3 is CASSPTGELFF. DNA of the CDR3: TGTGCCAGCAGCCCAACCGGGGAGCTGTTTTTT.

This rearrangement joins TRBV6-6 to TRBJ2-7, with a weak D call TRBD2 (6 bases). Germline V CDR1 and CDR2: MNHNY, SVGAGI (reference sequence). This CDR3 is 13 amino acids long. With 5 bases removed from V and 3 bases from J, the gap between germline ends came to 11 bases. CDR3 coding DNA: TGTGCCAGCAGTCCCGGGACTCACTACGAGCAGTACTTC. Its translation: CASSPGTHYEQYF.

This rearrangement joins TRBV5-8 to TRBJ2-7, with 10 bases identical to TRBD2. V lost 1 base to trimming and J lost 6 bases; unmatched junction nucleotides: 10. Germline V gives CDR1 SGHTS, CDR2 YDEGEE. The CDR3 runs 16 residues. The CDR3, as DNA: TGTGCCAGCAGCTTGTCGCTAGCGGGAGCTCTTCCCGAGCAGTACTTC. This gives the protein CASSLSLAGALPEQYF.

V usage is TRBV5-6 and J usage is TRBJ2-7; 9 bases match TRBD2. The ends lost 4 bases at V and 2 bases at J; junction bases unmatched: 4. The CDR3 loop spans 14 amino acids. Per germline, CDR1 SGHDT and CDR2 YYEEEE. The CDR3 protein is CASSGGREPYEQYF. For the CDR3, the DNA is TGTGCCAGCAGCGGCGGGAGGGAGCCCTACGAGCAGTACTTC.

With regard to this clone: Other nucleotide sequences from this sample produce the same CDR3. The chain employs TRBV19 and TRBJ1-5; the match to TRBD1 covers 8 bases. V shed 5 bases and J 0 bases; nucleotides not matched to a gene: 9. Germline values: CDR1 LNHDA, CDR2 SQIVND (reference sequence). The CDR3 extends over 17 amino acids. The CDR3 protein is CASSSGQGLYSNQPQHF. CDR3 coding DNA: TGTGCCAGTAGTTCAGGACAGGGCTTATATAGCAATCAGCCCCAGCATTTT. The full variable domain, with the rest looked up from reference TRBV19 and TRBJ1-5, is DGGITQSPKYLFRKEGQNVTLSCEQNLNHDAMYWYRQDPGQGLRLIYYSQIVNDFQKGDIAEGYSVSREKKESFPLTVTSAQKNPTAFYLCASSSGQGLYSNQPQHFGDGTRLSIL.

This rearrangement joins TRBV27 to TRBJ2-7, with 8 bases aligning to TRBD2. Losses at the gene ends were 6 bases for V and 2 bases for J; bases not matched to a gene: 9. The CDR3 spans 15 residues. CDR1 and CDR2 (germline): MNHEY, SMNVEV (reference sequence). The CDR3 bases are TGTGCCAGCAGCGCGGGACTAGGGCAACCCTACGAGCAGTACTTC. It translates to CASSAGLGQPYEQYF.

This sequence joins TRBV4-2 and TRBJ2-3; a weak D match, TRBD2 (6 bases). V was cut by 5 bases and J by 1 base, with 19 bases left in between. This CDR3 is 17 amino acids long. Germline loops: CDR1 LGHNA, CDR2 YNFKEQ. The CDR3 spells CASSNTAWASGTDTQYF. CDR3 bases: TGTGCCAGCAGCAACACTGCCTGGGCTAGCGGCACAGATACGCAGTATTTT.

This clone showed up just once. This chain connects TRBV7-9 to TRBJ2-7; D may be TRBD2 (6 bases). Germline CDR1 SEHNR, CDR2 FQNEAQ (reference sequence). The length of the CDR3 is 13 residues. CDR3: CATLSGYTYEQYF. The CDR3 DNA sequence: TGTGCTACCCTAAGCGGGTACACCTACGAGCAGTACTTC.

The chain links TRBV21-1 to TRBJ2-7; the D call TRBD2 from the table was never checked on the DNA. TRBV21-1 is an annotated pseudogene. The CDR3 spans 15 residues. CDR3 DNA: TGTGCCAGCAGCAAAGTCGGCGGTCCTTCCTACGAGCAGTACTTC. Its translation: CASSKVGGPSYEQYF.